Presented here are 9 T cell receptor beta chains from one specimen sequenced in a study of blood T cell repertoires in COVID-19. Repertoires were generated with immunoSEQ multiplex PCR, while TCRdb's copy carries only in-frame clones and drops some. This sample has more than 85,000 clones; roughly 82% occur once, and the top ten carry 16%. The sequenced material came from peripheral blood. These receptor sequences come from a woman in her sixties or seventies with acute or convalescent COVID-19.

The V and J genes are TRBV30 and TRBJ1-2; D is possibly TRBD1 (5 bases). Germline V lookup: CDR1 GTSNPN, CDR2 SVGIG (reference sequence). Trimming left V 4 bases short and J 6 bases short, with 21 bases between. The CDR3 extends over 15 amino acids. The CDR3 loop reads CAWNPLTPGGNGYTF. In DNA form, the CDR3 reads TGTGCCTGGAACCCTCTCACCCCGGGGGGAAATGGCTACACCTTC.

The chain employs TRBV7-2 and TRBJ2-2; 8 bases match TRBD2. The germline V gene encodes CDR1 SGHTA and CDR2 FQGNSA. There are 15 residues in the CDR3. J was trimmed by 7 bases and V by 5 bases; bases with no gene match: 9. CDR3 DNA: TGTGCCAGCAGCCCCCAGACTAGCGTGGGCGGGGAGCTGTTTTTT. Translated, it gives CASSPQTSVGGELFF.

This clone turned up a few times. The CDR3 region is CASSYSRGFDGYTF. In DNA form, the CDR3 reads TGTGCCAGCAGTTACTCGAGAGGGTTTGATGGCTACACCTTC. The V gene is TRBV6-2 or TRBV6-3, the J gene TRBJ1-2; D not resolved. The V and J ends lost 0 bases and 6 bases respectively, with 11 bases between them. CDR3 size: 14 residues. Germline V lookup: CDR1 MNHEY, CDR2 SVGEGT.

This clone has a handful of counts. The CDR3 loop reads CASSDSDRGLLGNTIYF. The DNA for the CDR3 is TGTGCCAGCAGTGACTCCGACAGGGGGCTTTTGGGAAACACCATATATTTT. This chain uses TRBV2 with TRBJ1-3, with 10 nucleotides matching TRBD1. The CDR3 is 17 residues long. V lost 3 bases to trimming and J lost 4 bases; unmatched junction nucleotides: 9. Per the germline V gene, CDR1 is SNHLY and CDR2 is FYNNEI.

The genes are TRBV2 and TRBJ1-3; no reliable D call. This CDR3 has 13 residues. The germline V gene has CDR1 SNHLY and CDR2 FYNNEI. The V end lost 4 bases, the J end lost 4 bases, and 8 bases lay between the germline ends. This chain's CDR3 is CASSANTGNTIYF. DNA for the CDR3: TGTGCCAGCAGTGCCAATACAGGAAACACCATATATTTT. The full variable domain, rest sourced from reference TRBV2 and TRBJ1-3, is EPEVTQTPSHQVTQMGQEVILRCVPISNHLYFYWYRQILGQKVEFLVSFYNNEISEKSEIFDDQFSVERPDGSNFTLKIRSTKLEDSAMYFCASSANTGNTIYFGEGSWLTVV.

The chain links TRBV5-6 to TRBJ2-1, with a tentative D call TRBD2 (6 bases). Trimming cost V 0 bases and J 11 bases, with 9 bases left between them. The CDR3 runs 12 residues. Per germline, CDR1 SGHDT and CDR2 YYEEEE. The CDR3 region has the DNA TGTGCCAGCAGCTTGGCCCGGGGGAAGCAGTTCTTC. It translates to CASSLARGKQFF.

The V and J genes are TRBV24-1 and TRBJ1-5; D call uncertain. From germline, CDR1 is KGHDR and CDR2 SFDVKD. The CDR3 is 15 residues long. The V and J ends lost 3 bases and 5 bases respectively, with 13 bases between them. The CDR3 nucleotides are TGTGCCACCAGTGATAAAGGAGGCCCCTATCAGCCCCAGCATTTT. Encoded protein: CATSDKGGPYQPQHF.

The sample holds a few counts of this clone. The V gene is TRBV4-3, the J gene TRBJ1-1, with a tentative D call TRBD1 (5 bases). The CDR3 length is 14 residues. Trimming pared 5 bases from V and 1 base from J, leaving 11 bases between. In germline, CDR1 is LGHNA, CDR2 YSLEER. CDR3 amino acids: CASSAGLRNTEAFF. CDR3 nucleotide sequence: TGCGCCAGCAGCGCGGGACTCAGGAACACTGAAGCTTTCTTT.

This chain links TRBV9 with TRBJ1-3; D is possibly TRBD1 (5 bases). The CDR3 is 16 residues long. V was shortened by 4 bases and J by 1 base, with 15 bases between the two germline ends. Germline V gene data show CDR1 as SGDLS and CDR2 as YYNGEE. In nucleotides, the CDR3 is TGTGCCAGCAGCCCTCGCAACTCAGGGTCTGGAAACACCATATATTTT. Protein sequence: CASSPRNSGSGNTIYF.